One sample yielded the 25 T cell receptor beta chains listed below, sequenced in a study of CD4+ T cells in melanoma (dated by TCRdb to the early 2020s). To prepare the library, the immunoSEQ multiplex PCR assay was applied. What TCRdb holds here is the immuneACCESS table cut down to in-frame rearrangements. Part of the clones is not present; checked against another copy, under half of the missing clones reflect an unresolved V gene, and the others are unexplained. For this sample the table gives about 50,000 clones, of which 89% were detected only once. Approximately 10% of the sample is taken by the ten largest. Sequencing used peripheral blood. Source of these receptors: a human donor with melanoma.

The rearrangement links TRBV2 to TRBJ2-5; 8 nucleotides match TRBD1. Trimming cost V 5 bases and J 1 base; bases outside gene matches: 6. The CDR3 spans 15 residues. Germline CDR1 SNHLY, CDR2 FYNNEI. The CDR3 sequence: CASSTWGQVQETQYF. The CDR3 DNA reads TGTGCCAGCAGTACCTGGGGACAGGTCCAAGAGACCCAGTACTTC.

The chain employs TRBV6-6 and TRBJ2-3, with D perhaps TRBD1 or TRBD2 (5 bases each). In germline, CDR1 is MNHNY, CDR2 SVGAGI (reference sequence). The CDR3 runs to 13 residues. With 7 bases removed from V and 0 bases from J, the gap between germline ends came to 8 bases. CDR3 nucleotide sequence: TGTGCCAGCATTAGGGACAGCACAGATACGCAGTATTTT. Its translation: CASIRDSTDTQYF.

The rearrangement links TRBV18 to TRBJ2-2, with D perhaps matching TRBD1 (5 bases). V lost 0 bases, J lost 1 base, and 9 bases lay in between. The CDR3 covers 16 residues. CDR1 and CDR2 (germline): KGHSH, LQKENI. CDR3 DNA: TGTGCCAGCTCACCACCGGGGCAAGGGAACACCGGGGAGCTGTTTTTT. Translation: CASSPPGQGNTGELFF. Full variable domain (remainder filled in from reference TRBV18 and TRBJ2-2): NAGVMQNPRHLVRRRGQEARLRCSPMKGHSHVYWYRQLPEEGLKFMVYLQKENIIDESGMPKERFSAEFPKEGPSILRIQQVVRGDSAAYFCASSPPGQGNTGELFFGEGSRLTVL.

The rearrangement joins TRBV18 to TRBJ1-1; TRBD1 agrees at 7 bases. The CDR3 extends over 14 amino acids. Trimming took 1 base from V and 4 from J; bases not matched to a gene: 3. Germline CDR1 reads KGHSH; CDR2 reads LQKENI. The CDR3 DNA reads TGTGCCAGCTCACCACGGACAGGTGGCACTGAAGCTTTCTTT. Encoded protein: CASSPRTGGTEAFF.

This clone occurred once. The CDR3 sequence: CARGKGDEQYF. The CDR3 DNA reads TGTGCCAGGGGAAAGGGAGACGAGCAGTACTTC. The chain has TRBV2 and TRBJ2-7, with D tentatively TRBD2 (5 bases). Germline V gene lookup returns CDR1 SNHLY and CDR2 FYNNEI. Trimming cost V 9 bases and J 5 bases, with 11 bases left between them. The CDR3 is made up of 11 amino acids.

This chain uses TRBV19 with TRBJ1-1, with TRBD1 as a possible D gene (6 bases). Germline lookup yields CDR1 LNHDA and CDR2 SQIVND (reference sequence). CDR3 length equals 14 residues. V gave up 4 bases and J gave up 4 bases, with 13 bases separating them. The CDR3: CASSSLQGVTEAFF. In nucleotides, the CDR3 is TGTGCCAGTAGTAGCTTACAGGGTGTCACTGAAGCTTTCTTT.

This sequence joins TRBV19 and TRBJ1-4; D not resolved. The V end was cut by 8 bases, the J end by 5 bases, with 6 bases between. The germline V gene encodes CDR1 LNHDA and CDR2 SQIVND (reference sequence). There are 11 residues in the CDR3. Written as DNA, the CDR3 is TGTGCCAGTGCACTGAATGAAAAACTGTTTTTT. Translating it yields CASALNEKLFF.

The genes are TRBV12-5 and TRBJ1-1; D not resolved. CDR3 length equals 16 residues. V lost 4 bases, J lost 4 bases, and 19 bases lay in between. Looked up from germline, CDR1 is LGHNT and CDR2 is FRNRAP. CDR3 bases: TGTGCTAGTGGTTCCCATAGGAGGACTTGGACCACTGAAGCTTTCTTT. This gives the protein CASGSHRRTWTTEAFF.

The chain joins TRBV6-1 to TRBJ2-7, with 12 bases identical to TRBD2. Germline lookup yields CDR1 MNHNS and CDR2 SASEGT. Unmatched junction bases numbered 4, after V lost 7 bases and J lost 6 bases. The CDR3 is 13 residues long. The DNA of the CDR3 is TGTGCCAGCACTAGCGGGGGGGCGGTCGAGCAGTACTTC. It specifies CASTSGGAVEQYF.

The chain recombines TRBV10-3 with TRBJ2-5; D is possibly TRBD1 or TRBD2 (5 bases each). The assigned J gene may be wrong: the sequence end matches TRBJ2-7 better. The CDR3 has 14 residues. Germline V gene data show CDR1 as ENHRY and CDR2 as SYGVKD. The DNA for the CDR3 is TGTGCCATCAGTGCCGGCAGGGACGCCTACGAGCAGTACTTC. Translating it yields CAISAGRDAYEQYF.

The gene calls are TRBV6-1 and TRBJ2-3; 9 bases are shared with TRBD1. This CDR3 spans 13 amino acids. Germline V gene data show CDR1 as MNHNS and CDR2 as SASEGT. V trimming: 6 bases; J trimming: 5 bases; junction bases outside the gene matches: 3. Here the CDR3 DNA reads TGTGCCAGCAGGGGACAGGGAATAGATACGCAGTATTTT. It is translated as CASRGQGIDTQYF.

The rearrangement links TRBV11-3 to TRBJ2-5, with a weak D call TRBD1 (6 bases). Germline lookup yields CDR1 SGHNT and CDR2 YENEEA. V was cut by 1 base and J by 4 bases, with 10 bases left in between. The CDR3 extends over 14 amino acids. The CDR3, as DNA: TGTGCCAGCAGCTTAGGGGGGCCTCGAGAGACCCAGTACTTC. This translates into CASSLGGPRETQYF.

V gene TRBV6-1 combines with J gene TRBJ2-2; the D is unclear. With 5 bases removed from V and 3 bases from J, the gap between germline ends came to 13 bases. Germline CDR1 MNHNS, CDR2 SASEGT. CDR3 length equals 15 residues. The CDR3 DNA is TGTGCCAGCAGTAACCCAGCAATAGACACCGGGGAGCTGTTTTTT. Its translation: CASSNPAIDTGELFF.

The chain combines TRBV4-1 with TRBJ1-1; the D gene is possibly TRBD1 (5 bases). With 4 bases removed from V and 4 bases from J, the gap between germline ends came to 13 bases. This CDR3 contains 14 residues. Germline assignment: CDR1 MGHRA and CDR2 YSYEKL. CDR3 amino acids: CASSPVWGITEAFF. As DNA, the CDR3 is TGCGCCAGCAGCCCCGTATGGGGGATCACTGAAGCTTTCTTT.

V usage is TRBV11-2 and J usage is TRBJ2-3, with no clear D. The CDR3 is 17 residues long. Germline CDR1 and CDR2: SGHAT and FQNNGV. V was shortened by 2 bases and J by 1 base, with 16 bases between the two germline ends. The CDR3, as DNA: TGTGCCAGCAGCTTAAGGCCCCCGGGTAAGGGCACAGATACGCAGTATTTT. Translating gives CASSLRPPGKGTDTQYF.

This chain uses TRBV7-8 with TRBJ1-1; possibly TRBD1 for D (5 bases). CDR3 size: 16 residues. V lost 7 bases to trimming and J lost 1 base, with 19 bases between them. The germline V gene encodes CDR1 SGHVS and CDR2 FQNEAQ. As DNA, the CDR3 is TGTGCCAGCACCCCCCCTCCGGGGCGAAAGAACACTGAAGCTTTCTTT. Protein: CASTPPPGRKNTEAFF.

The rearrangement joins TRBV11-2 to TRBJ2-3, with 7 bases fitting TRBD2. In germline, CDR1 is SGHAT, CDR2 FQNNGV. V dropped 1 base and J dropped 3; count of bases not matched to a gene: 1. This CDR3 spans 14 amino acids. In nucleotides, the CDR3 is TGTGCCAGCAGCTTAGGAGCGGGGACAGATACGCAGTATTTT. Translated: CASSLGAGTDTQYF.

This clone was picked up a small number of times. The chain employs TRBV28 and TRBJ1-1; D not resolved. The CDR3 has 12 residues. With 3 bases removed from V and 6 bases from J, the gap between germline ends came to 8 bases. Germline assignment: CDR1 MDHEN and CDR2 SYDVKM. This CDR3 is CASSFRQSEAFF. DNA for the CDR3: TGTGCCAGCAGTTTCCGGCAGTCTGAAGCTTTCTTT.

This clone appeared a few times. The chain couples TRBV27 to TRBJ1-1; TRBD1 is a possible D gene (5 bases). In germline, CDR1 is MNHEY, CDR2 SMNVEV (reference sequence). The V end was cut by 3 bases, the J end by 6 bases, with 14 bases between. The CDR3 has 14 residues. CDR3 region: CASSFLSPTAEAFF. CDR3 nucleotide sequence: TGTGCCAGCAGTTTTCTCTCGCCGACAGCTGAAGCTTTCTTT.

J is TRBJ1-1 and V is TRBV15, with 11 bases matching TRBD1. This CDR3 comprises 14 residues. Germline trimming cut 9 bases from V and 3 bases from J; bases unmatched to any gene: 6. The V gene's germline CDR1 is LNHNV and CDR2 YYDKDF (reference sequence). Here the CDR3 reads CATGQGAQDTEAFF. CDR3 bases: TGTGCCACAGGACAGGGGGCGCAGGACACTGAAGCTTTCTTT.

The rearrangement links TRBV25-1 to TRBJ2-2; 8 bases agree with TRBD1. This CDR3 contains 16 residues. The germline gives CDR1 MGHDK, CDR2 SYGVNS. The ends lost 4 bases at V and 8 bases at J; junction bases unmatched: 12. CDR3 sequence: CASSGFRDRPGGELFF. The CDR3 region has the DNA TGTGCCAGCAGTGGTTTCCGGGACAGGCCCGGTGGGGAGCTGTTTTTT.

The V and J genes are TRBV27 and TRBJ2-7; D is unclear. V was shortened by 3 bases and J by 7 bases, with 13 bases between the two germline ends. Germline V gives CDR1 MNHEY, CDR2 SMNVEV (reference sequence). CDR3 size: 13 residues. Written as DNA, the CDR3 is TGTGCCAGCAGTTTTAACAGCGAAAGAGAGCAGTACTTC. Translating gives CASSFNSEREQYF.

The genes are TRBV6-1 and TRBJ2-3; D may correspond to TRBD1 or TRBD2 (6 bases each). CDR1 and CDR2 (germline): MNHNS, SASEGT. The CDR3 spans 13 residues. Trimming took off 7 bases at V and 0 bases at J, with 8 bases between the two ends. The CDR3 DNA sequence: TGTGCCAGCATAGGGGGGAGCACAGATACGCAGTATTTT. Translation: CASIGGSTDTQYF.

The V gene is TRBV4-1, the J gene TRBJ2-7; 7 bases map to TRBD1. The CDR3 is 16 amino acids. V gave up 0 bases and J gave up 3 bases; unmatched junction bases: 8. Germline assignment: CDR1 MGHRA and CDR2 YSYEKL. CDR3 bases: TGCGCCAGCAGCCAAGATCCTGGGACAGATCTCTACGAGCAGTACTTC. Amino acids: CASSQDPGTDLYEQYF.

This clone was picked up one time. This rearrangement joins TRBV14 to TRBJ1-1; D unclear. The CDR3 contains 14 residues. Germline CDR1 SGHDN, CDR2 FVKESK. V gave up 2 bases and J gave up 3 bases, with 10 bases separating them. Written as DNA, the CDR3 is TGTGCCAGCAGCCAAATGGTGCTTGACACTGAAGCTTTCTTT. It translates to CASSQMVLDTEAFF.